One sample yielded the 14 T cell receptor beta chains listed below, sequenced in a study of Tregs in tolerant kidney transplant recipients. Assay used: immunoSEQ multiplex PCR; TCRdb lists only in-frame clones, some missing. This table holds tens of thousands of clones. The sequenced sample was CD4+ T cells from blood, obtained before the transplant. The receptors were gathered from a human donor who received a combined kidney and bone marrow transplant.

Comments on this clone: From the germline J gene comes the end of the CDR3, since the read stops 3 residues before it. V is TRBV18 and J is TRBJ2-7; 7 bases map to TRBD1. CDR1 and CDR2 from the germline V gene are KGHSH and LQKENI. V lost 3 bases, J lost 6 bases, and 8 bases stayed unmatched. This CDR3 spans 14 amino acids. The CDR3 spells CASSPRQGDGEQYF. CDR3 DNA (partial): TGTGCCAGCTCACCCCGACAGGGTGACGGCGAG.

About this clone itself: The sequenced fragment ends 3 residues before the CDR3 boundary, so the rest is inferred from the germline J gene. The chain links TRBV29-1 to TRBJ1-1, with D maybe TRBD1 (5 bases). Deletions cut 7 bases from V and 5 bases from J, with 20 bases between. Germline assignment: CDR1 SQVTM and CDR2 ANQGSEA. This CDR3 is 14 amino acids long. CDR3 residues: CSALRGVLGTEAFF. CDR3 bases read: TGCAGCGCCCTGCGGGGGGTGTTAGGGACTGAA. Using reference TRBV29-1 and TRBJ1-1 for the parts outside the CDR3, the full variable domain is SAVISQKPSRDICQRGTSLTIQCQVDSQVTMMFWYRQQPGQSLTLIATANQGSEATYESGFVIDKFPISRPNLTFSTLTVSNMSPEDSSIYLCSALRGVLGTEAFFGQGTRLTVV.

As to this clone: Read data end 3 residues before the CDR3 end; the end is taken from the germline J gene. The chain combines TRBV5-1 with TRBJ1-2; TRBD1 agrees at 10 bases. This CDR3 has 17 amino acids. Per germline, CDR1 SGHRS and CDR2 YFSETQ. CDR3 DNA, as far as it was read: TGCGCCAGCAGCATACAACCAGGGACAGGGGCTCTGTGGGGC. This codes for CASSIQPGTGALWG. The CDR3 in full is CASSIQPGTGALWGYTF.

Worth noting for this clone: The missing CDR3 end, 3 residues past where the read stops, is filled in from the germline J gene. V is TRBV20-1 and J is TRBJ2-2, with 7 bases identical to TRBD2. This CDR3 comprises 14 residues. Germline V gene data show CDR1 as DFQATT and CDR2 as SNEGSKA (reference sequence). V gave up 6 bases and J gave up 1 base; unmatched junction bases: 5. This CDR3 reads CSALLAGNTGELFF. Partial CDR3 DNA: TGCAGTGCCCTCTTAGCGGGGAACACCGGGGAG.

The CDR3 is CASSPRGGVTEAFF. The sequenced part of the CDR3 DNA is TGTGCCAGCAGCCCCAGGGGAGGGGTCACTGAA. The V and J genes are TRBV7-8 and TRBJ1-1; D is perhaps TRBD1 (6 bases). The read stops 3 residues short of the end of the CDR3; the missing end is completed from the germline J gene. V lost 5 bases to trimming and J lost 4 bases, with 14 bases between them. CDR1 and CDR2 (germline): SGHVS, FQNEAQ. The length of the CDR3 is 14 residues.

As regards this clone: Relative to the germline gene, one junction end is altered; a read error may explain this. Read coverage stops 3 residues before the CDR3 terminus; the germline J gene supplies the remainder. The chain recombines TRBV4-2 with TRBJ2-3; TRBD2 matches at 14 bases. CDR1 and CDR2 from the germline V gene are LGHNA and YNFKEQ. The CDR3 runs to 16 residues. The CDR3 loop reads CASSQGTSGSPDTQYF. CDR3 DNA, as far as it was read: TGCGCCAGCAGCCAGGGGACTAGCGGGAGTCCAGATACG.

Turning to this clone: The read is 3 residues too short to cover the CDR3 end, so that end is filled in from the germline J gene. V usage is TRBV6-1 and J usage is TRBJ1-4, with a possible D match to TRBD1 (6 bases). The CDR3 spans 13 residues. V was cut by 4 bases and J by 5 bases, with 8 bases left in between. Germline CDR1 MNHNS, CDR2 SASEGT. CDR3 in amino acids: CASSVGQNEKLFF. The CDR3 bases that were read are TGTGCCAGCAGTGTAGGACAGAATGAAAAA.

To note about this clone: From the germline J gene comes the end of the CDR3, since the read stops 3 residues before it. V gene TRBV2 combines with J gene TRBJ2-2, with TRBD1 matching 10 bases. V was pared by 9 bases and J by 0 bases, with 4 bases of the junction left unmatched. Germline CDR1 and CDR2: SNHLY and FYNNEI. The CDR3 totals 15 residues. This CDR3 is CASGGQGANTGELFF. The sequenced CDR3 bases are TGTGCCAGTGGCGGACAGGGGGCGAACACCGGGGAG.

CDR3 sequence reads: CASSQAKGDREGTEAFF. CDR3 bases read: TGTGCCAGCAGCCAAGCCAAGGGGGACAGGGAGGGCACTGAA. The chain combines TRBV3-1 (or the pseudogene TRBV3-2) with TRBJ1-1; 9 positions agree with TRBD1. The read gets to within 3 residues of the CDR3 end, and the germline J gene fills in the rest. This CDR3 has 17 amino acids. J was trimmed by 4 bases and V by 1 base; bases with no gene match: 10. Germline CDR1 LGHDT, CDR2 YNNKEL (reference sequence).

Concerning this clone: The read terminates 3 residues before the CDR3 end, so the remaining end is supplied by the germline J gene. The V call is TRBV20-1, the J call TRBJ1-4, with 9 bases identical to TRBD1. V shed 3 bases, J shed 0 bases, and the junction held 8 bases outside the gene matches. The CDR3 is 17 amino acids. CDR1 and CDR2 (germline): DFQATT, SNEGSKA (reference sequence). The CDR3 reads CSASRDRDYATNEKLFF. The sequenced part of the CDR3 DNA is TGCAGTGCTAGCCGGGACAGGGATTATGCAACTAATGAAAAA.

Remarks on this clone: Sequence at one end of the junction differs from germline and may be a read error. From the germline J gene comes the end of the CDR3, since the read stops 3 residues before it. The chain has TRBV7-4 and TRBJ2-3; TRBD2 is a possible D gene (7 bases). The CDR3 consists of 17 residues. Germline V CDR1 and CDR2: SGHVT, SQSDAQ. The CDR3 sequence: CTSSPRTAGASTDTQYF. The CDR3 DNA, read in part, is TGCACCAGCAGCCCTCGCACGGCGGGGGCTAGCACAGATACG.

About this clone: The read ends 3 residues before the CDR3 terminus; that terminus is restored from the germline J gene. This chain joins TRBV6-1 and TRBJ2-5, with D possibly being TRBD1 (6 bases). With 3 bases removed from V and 6 bases from J, the gap between germline ends came to 17 bases. CDR1 is MNHNS, CDR2 SASEGT, per germline. The CDR3 loop spans 15 amino acids. The CDR3 sequence is CASSDPPSGEKTQYF. The part of the CDR3 DNA that was read is TGTGCCAGCAGTGACCCCCCCTCAGGGGAAAAGACC.

Note on this clone: The CDR3 is cut off 3 residues early in the read; its end comes from the germline J gene. The gene calls are TRBV5-4 and TRBJ2-3; D call uncertain. CDR1 is SGHNT, CDR2 YYREEE, per germline (reference sequence). There are 12 residues in the CDR3. With 4 bases removed from V and 8 bases from J, the gap between germline ends came to 11 bases. The covered CDR3 bases are TGTGCCAGCAGCCCCGCTACGAGTACG. It translates to CASSPATST. The entire CDR3 protein is CASSPATSTQYF.

On this clone itself: The read is 3 residues too short to cover the CDR3 end, so that end is filled in from the germline J gene. The V call is TRBV19, the J call TRBJ1-2, with D tentatively TRBD1 (5 bases). V was pared by 5 bases and J by 0 bases, with 13 bases between. CDR1 and CDR2 from the germline V gene are LNHDA and SQIVND (reference sequence). The CDR3 is made up of 15 amino acids. The CDR3 region is CASSEQRGTNYGYTF. The covered CDR3 bases are TGTGCCAGTAGTGAACAAAGGGGAACTAACTATGGC. The whole variable domain, filled in from reference TRBV19 and TRBJ1-2, reads DGGITQSPKYLFRKEGQNVTLSCEQNLNHDAMYWYRQDPGQGLRLIYYSQIVNDFQKGDIAEGYSVSREKKESFPLTVTSAQKNPTAFYLCASSEQRGTNYGYTFGSGTRLTVV.